This T cell receptor (beta chain) was identified during a study of cytotoxic CD8 clonotypes in ibrutinib-treated CLL (dated by TCRdb to the early 2020s). For the wider study: The cohort was composed of ten to eleven relapsed/refractory and roughly 16 treatment-naive patients; IGHV unmutated status was identified in about 17 patients. Partial responses were observed in roughly 25 patients and complete responses in 2; after a median follow-up of around 68 months, remission was maintained in 14 patients and progression was observed in roughly twelve. The response samples were drawn at a median of 12 months into treatment, with a range of roughly 6 to 40 months. Samples averaged 255,043 productive templates and more than 85,000 productive rearrangements. Longitudinal samples were available for about 30% of the 86 trial participants. Cryopreserved peripheral blood mononuclear cells were collected at three points: before therapy, at response, and at either sustained remission or disease progression. Every remission and progressive disease sample was obtained while ibrutinib was still being received by the patients.

Clipping removes 1 base from V and 6 bases from J, with 9 as the unmatched junction base count. CDR1 and CDR2 were assigned from the germline V gene as SGHTA and FQGTGA. The CDR3 runs 15 amino acids, cysteine and phenylalanine included. Of all the DNA, just the CDR3 is kept, 45 bases in frame from base 1. This specimen's time point label, interpreted: around 25 months on ibrutinib. For TCR beta library preparation, 1.5 to 2 micrograms of genomic DNA was extracted from cryopreserved PBMCs. Longitudinal blood samples from CLL patients on ibrutinib monotherapy were analyzed using high-throughput TCR beta sequencing. The patients were enrolled in a single-center, open-label phase 2 trial of ibrutinib monotherapy. Overall results and qualifications from the work: Public clonotypes were rare and either shrank or stayed stable during treatment, and the rise in clonality at ibrutinib response reflected expansion of private clonotypes. Baseline clonality was found to be higher than that of age-matched healthy donors and was strongly correlated with circulating CD8+ T-cell counts. Clonality increased at ibrutinib response, stayed stable in sustained remission, and fell back toward baseline at progression. Sampling times were not matched between sustained-remission and progressing patients, and lymph node repertoires were not studied.

The sample holds a few counts of this clone. Its antigen specificity is not known. Per-base quality was not reported, and no clone a single base away is much larger than it. Each clonotype received, on average, about 9.7x coverage in deep resolution sequencing performed on a MiSeq, where the target depth lay between 1 in 1 million and 1 in 200,000 T cells. TCR beta libraries were generated with the immunoSEQ hsTCRB Kit. Turning to the authors' computational methods: Data were analyzed with ImmunoSEQ Data Assistant and ImmunoSEQ Analyzer, with V, D and J genes assigned per IMGT definitions. Clonality, which ranges from 0 to 1, was calculated as one minus the normalized Shannon entropy of productive rearrangement frequencies. Only overrepresented clonotypes making up at least 0.05% of the repertoire of each patient were included in the public clonotype analysis. Approximately 13 age-matched healthy donor repertoires from immuneACCESS served as clonality controls. Sourced from immuneACCESS, this table was stored by TCRdb with only in-frame sequences that have V and J called. A share of the clones is absent; for the studies checked, an unresolved V gene accounts for under half, and the remainder has no known explanation. The V and J calls and the clone size are those of that table, but D and trimming were determined from the DNA. In this sample the table shows hundreds of thousands of clones, around 70% of which occur a single time. 15% of the sample is in the top ten clones.

This TCR was recovered from a human donor with chronic lymphocytic leukemia. This specimen was PBMCs, taken after 24 months of ibrutinib treatment. The sequence joins TRBV7-3 to TRBJ2-7; 7 bases in between match TRBD2. The DNA reads as follows: TGTGCCAGCAGCTTAAGCGGCGGGAGTATGCGCGAGCAGTACTTC. This encodes CASSLSGGSMREQYF.